One and the same sample provided the 30 T cell receptor beta chains below, sequenced in a study of response to subunit inactivated influenza vaccine. A single record per CDR3 protein comes from TCRdb applying MiXCR to the RT-PCR reads. The table shows 500,000 to 550,000 distinct CDR3 sequences, with around a quarter occurring only once. The data were also submitted as part of a second study, on T cells expressing NK-cell markers. Turning to that study: What made the TCR beta cDNA was 5'RACE template switching with UMIs.

The source material was CD4+ T cells sorted from PBMCs, sampled 11 to 12 days after vaccination. The receptors stem from a man between 45 and 60 years old who received an inactivated influenza vaccine.

In this sample, this clonotype turned up a few times. Here the CDR3 DNA reads TGTGCCAGCAGAAGGACAGGCCGCTCTGGAAACACCATATATTTT. This sequence encodes CASRRTGRSGNTIYF. The V call is TRBV2, the J call TRBJ1-3; 7 bases are a match to TRBD1. The J segment lost 0 bases and the V segment lost 6 bases, leaving 5 bases of the junction unmatched. CDR1 is SNHLY and CDR2 is FYNNEI in the germline V gene. This CDR3 has 15 amino acids.

This clonotype was seen at least ten times. The rearrangement links TRBV5-1 to TRBJ2-4; D call uncertain. The CDR3 totals 15 residues. The germline V gene has CDR1 SGHRS and CDR2 YFSETQ. V was pared by 1 base and J by 1 base, with 9 bases between. This CDR3 reads CASSLSGPAKNIQYF. The DNA for the CDR3 is TGCGCCAGCAGCTTGAGTGGCCCTGCCAAAAACATTCAGTACTTC.

The J gene is TRBJ2-1, the V gene TRBV7-3, with TRBD1 identical over 11 bases. V shed 6 bases, J shed 9 bases, and the junction held 7 bases outside the gene matches. Germline V lookup: CDR1 SGHTA, CDR2 FQGTGA. The CDR3 consists of 14 residues. This chain's CDR3 is CASSRTGGFGEQFF. The CDR3 DNA follows: TGTGCCAGCAGTCGGACAGGGGGCTTCGGTGAGCAGTTCTTC.

This clonotype was observed a handful of times. V and J are TRBV10-3 and TRBJ2-3; D not resolved. Trimming left V 6 bases short and J 2 bases short, with 9 bases between. CDR1 is ENHRY, CDR2 SYGVKD, per germline. The CDR3 runs 13 residues. CDR3 loop: CAIRSGSTDTQYF. CDR3 sequence (DNA): TGTGCCATCAGGTCCGGGTCCACAGATACGCAGTATTTT.

This clonotype appeared a single time. This chain connects TRBV4-1 to TRBJ2-7; TRBD1 aligns across 7 bases. The germline V gene encodes CDR1 MGHRA and CDR2 YSYEKL. This CDR3 is built from 15 residues. V shed 1 base, J shed 3 bases, and the junction held 6 bases outside the gene matches. CDR3 sequence reads: CASSQAMDRIYEQYF. The CDR3 DNA reads TGCGCCAGCAGCCAAGCAATGGACAGGATCTACGAGCAGTACTTC.

The chain recombines TRBV20-1 with TRBJ2-7; 8 bases line up with TRBD2. The V gene's germline CDR1 is DFQATT and CDR2 SNEGSKA (reference sequence). The CDR3 totals 13 residues. The junction had 7 bases not matched to a gene; V was cut back by 3 bases and J by 6 bases. The CDR3: CSASGRAIREQYF. The CDR3 DNA reads as TGCAGTGCTAGCGGGAGGGCCATCCGCGAGCAGTACTTC.

The chain joins TRBV6-1 to TRBJ1-1, with D maybe TRBD1 (6 bases). V was shortened by 5 bases and J by 2 bases, with 12 bases between the two germline ends. The CDR3 spans 14 residues. CDR1 is MNHNS and CDR2 is SASEGT in the germline V gene. Here the CDR3 DNA reads TGTGCCAGCAGTACCAGGACAGCAAACACTGAAGCTTTCTTT. It is translated as CASSTRTANTEAFF.

This clonotype was seen a handful of times. CDR3 protein: CSAREERVLGEQYF. The DNA of the CDR3 is TGCAGTGCTAGGGAAGAGCGGGTCCTGGGTGAGCAGTACTTC. V and J are TRBV20-1 and TRBJ2-7; D might be TRBD2 (6 bases). Germline V gene lookup returns CDR1 DFQATT and CDR2 SNEGSKA (reference sequence). Trimming cost V 3 bases and J 7 bases, with 19 bases left between them. This CDR3 has 14 amino acids.

The chain combines TRBV20-1 with TRBJ2-1, with D possibly called TRBD1 or TRBD2 (5 bases each). Germline lookup yields CDR1 DFQATT and CDR2 SNEGSKA (reference sequence). The germline V and J ends were trimmed by 7 bases and 9 bases, with 16 bases remaining between them. CDR3 length: 12 residues. CDR3 region: CSVWDLSAEQFF. The CDR3 coding sequence is TGCAGTGTCTGGGACCTCTCAGCTGAGCAGTTCTTC.

The chain joins TRBV13 to TRBJ1-1; no clear D. Deletions cut 2 bases from V and 6 bases from J, with 13 bases between. Germline CDR1 is PRHDT and CDR2 is FYEKMQ (reference sequence). The CDR3 is 14 residues long. The CDR3 DNA reads TGTGCCAGCAGCTTATGGGGAGGGAGACCTGAAGCTTTCTTT. This gives the protein CASSLWGGRPEAFF.

This clonotype was detected ten times or more. The V gene is TRBV7-2, the J gene TRBJ1-6; D uncertain. Trimming shortened V by 5 bases and J by 7 bases, and 15 bases separated the two germline ends. Germline CDR1 and CDR2: SGHTA and FQGNSA. The CDR3 has 15 residues. CDR3 in DNA: TGTGCCAGCAGCCCTAGTCGGGTATCGAATTCACCCCTCCACTTT. It specifies CASSPSRVSNSPLHF. The full variable domain, with the rest looked up from reference TRBV7-2 and TRBJ1-6, is GAGVSQSPSNKVTEKGKDVELRCDPISGHTALYWYRQSLGQGLEFLIYFQGNSAPDKSGLPSDRFSAERTGGSVSTLTIQRTQQEDSAVYLCASSPSRVSNSPLHFGNGTRLTVT.

The CDR3 loop is CASSEGTSGRGTGELFF. DNA of the CDR3: TGTGCCAGCAGTGAAGGGACTAGCGGGAGAGGCACCGGGGAGCTGTTTTTT. V is TRBV12-3 or TRBV12-4 and J is TRBJ2-2; 14 nucleotides agree with TRBD2. V lost 5 bases and J lost 4; bases outside the gene matches: 6. CDR3 length: 17 residues.

This clonotype occurred a few times. This chain uses TRBV9 with TRBJ2-3; TRBD2 is a possible D gene (7 bases). Trimming removed 3 bases from V and 8 bases from J, with 19 bases in between. The CDR3 length is 15 residues. CDR1 and CDR2 from the germline V gene are SGDLS and YYNGEE. The CDR3, as DNA: TGTGCCAGCAGCGCCCAAGGGGGGGCGGAGGGTACGCAGTATTTT. As protein: CASSAQGGAEGTQYF.

The rearrangement uses TRBV20-1 and TRBJ2-5; 10 nucleotides agree with TRBD1. This CDR3 comprises 14 residues. V was clipped by 3 bases and J by 5 bases; unmatched bases: 6. The germline V gene has CDR1 DFQATT and CDR2 SNEGSKA (reference sequence). CDR3: CSARTGTGAETQYF. The CDR3 DNA follows: TGCAGTGCTAGGACCGGGACAGGGGCGGAGACCCAGTACTTC.

The genes are TRBV6-1 and TRBJ1-2, with unresolved D. The ends were cut back, 5 bases at V and 0 bases at J, with 13 bases in the middle. CDR1 MNHNS and CDR2 SASEGT come from the germline V gene. This CDR3 spans 15 amino acids. The CDR3 here is CASSPAQEANYGYTF. As DNA, the CDR3 is TGTGCCAGCAGTCCTGCCCAGGAAGCTAACTATGGCTACACCTTC.

This clonotype has more than one count but fewer than ten. The chain links TRBV10-3 to TRBJ2-6; TRBD1 is a possible D gene (6 bases). V was trimmed by 5 bases and J by 0 bases, leaving 8 bases between them. Germline V CDR1 and CDR2: ENHRY, SYGVKD. This CDR3 is 15 amino acids long. The CDR3 protein is CAISRQVSGANVLTF. CDR3 coding DNA: TGTGCCATCAGTAGACAGGTCTCTGGGGCCAACGTCCTGACTTTC.

The rearrangement uses TRBV6-1 and TRBJ2-5, with 9 bases matching TRBD1. CDR1 is MNHNS, CDR2 SASEGT, per germline. J lost 1 base, V lost 6 bases, and 6 bases had no gene match. CDR3 length: 15 residues. For the CDR3, the DNA is TGTGCCAGCAGAAGAGGGGGACAGGGCCAAGAGACCCAGTACTTC. Its protein is CASRRGGQGQETQYF.

At least ten counts were recorded for this clonotype. The chain employs TRBV30 and TRBJ1-2, with TRBD1 matching over 8 bases. This CDR3 contains 15 residues. Germline lookup yields CDR1 GTSNPN and CDR2 SVGIG (reference sequence). Unmatched junction bases numbered 7, after V lost 0 bases and J lost 4 bases. The CDR3 is CAWSVGTGRSYGYTF. The DNA for the CDR3 is TGTGCCTGGAGTGTCGGGACAGGCCGATCCTATGGCTACACCTTC.

There are a few counts of this clonotype. The rearrangement links TRBV23-1 to TRBJ1-1; D remains ambiguous. TRBV23-1 is reported as an ORF; its role is uncertain. V gave up 1 base and J gave up 7 bases, with 7 bases separating them. The CDR3 sequence is 12 residues long. CDR3 loop: CASSQLKIEAFF. CDR3 nucleotides: TGCGCCAGCAGTCAATTAAAGATTGAAGCTTTCTTT.

The chain links TRBV20-1 to TRBJ1-2; 9 bases are a match to TRBD1. Per the germline V gene, CDR1 is DFQATT and CDR2 is SNEGSKA (reference sequence). V lost 3 bases to trimming and J lost 3 bases; unmatched junction nucleotides: 5. This CDR3 region has 14 residues. The CDR3 DNA sequence: TGCAGTGCTAGCCGACAGGGGGACTACTATGGCTACACCTTC. Its protein product is CSASRQGDYYGYTF.

This clonotype was counted only a few times. The CDR3 DNA reads TGTGCCAGCAGCTTGAATGCGGGGGCGTACAATGAGCAGTTCTTC. This encodes CASSLNAGAYNEQFF. J is TRBJ2-1 and V is TRBV5-4; the D gene is possibly TRBD2 (7 bases). V was shortened by 1 base and J by 4 bases, with 12 bases between the two germline ends. The CDR3 is made up of 15 amino acids. The germline CDR1 and CDR2 sequences are SGHNT and YYREEE (reference sequence).

This clonotype has a handful of counts. The chain couples TRBV29-1 to TRBJ2-5; a weak D match, TRBD1 (5 bases). V was shortened by 0 bases and J by 5 bases, with 13 bases between the two germline ends. The CDR3 totals 14 residues. CDR1 is SQVTM, CDR2 ANQGSEA, per germline. CDR3 nucleotide sequence: TGCAGCGTTGAAGATCCTTCAGGGTTGGAGACCCAGTACTTC. Translating gives CSVEDPSGLETQYF.

This clonotype was seen a handful of times. This chain links TRBV6-5 with TRBJ1-2; a possible D gene is TRBD1 (6 bases). CDR1 is MNHEY, CDR2 SVGAGI, per germline. The V end lost 4 bases, the J end lost 5 bases, and 11 bases lay between the germline ends. The CDR3 extends over 13 amino acids. The DNA for the CDR3 is TGTGCCAGCAGTTCAATAACAGGGTATGGCTACACCTTC. Amino acids: CASSSITGYGYTF.

The chain carries TRBV6-2 or TRBV6-3 and TRBJ2-2; D gene unclear. The V gene lost 6 bases and the J gene lost 4 bases, with 6 bases spanning the gap. The CDR3 length is 12 residues. Germline V gives CDR1 MNHEY, CDR2 SVGEGT. The CDR3 DNA sequence: TGTGCCAGCAGACTACTCACCGGGGAGCTGTTTTTT. Translated: CASRLLTGELFF.

The chain carries TRBV29-1 and TRBJ1-1; maybe TRBD1 (6 bases). The germline V gene encodes CDR1 SQVTM and CDR2 ANQGSEA. CDR3 length equals 14 residues. V dropped 7 bases and J dropped 0 bases, with 15 bases sitting between them. The CDR3 region is CSAGQNLMNTEAFF. CDR3 bases: TGCAGCGCCGGACAGAACCTCATGAACACTGAAGCTTTCTTT.

This clonotype was counted a few times. The CDR3, as DNA: TGCAGTGCAAAAAGGGCGGATCAGCCCCAGCATTTT. This codes for CSAKRADQPQHF. This chain uses TRBV20-1 with TRBJ1-5; D unclear. Trimming took off 6 bases at V and 5 bases at J, with 11 bases between the two ends. This CDR3 region has 12 residues. Germline CDR1 is DFQATT and CDR2 is SNEGSKA (reference sequence).

This clonotype was picked up a small number of times. This rearrangement joins TRBV10-3 to TRBJ1-2, with unresolved D. The germline V gene encodes CDR1 ENHRY and CDR2 SYGVKD. Deletions cut 3 bases from V and 6 bases from J, with 14 bases between. The CDR3 spans 14 residues. The DNA of the CDR3 is TGTGCCATCAGTGATAGGATACAAAGCAATGGCTACACCTTC. It encodes CAISDRIQSNGYTF.

This clonotype is a singleton in its sample. This chain links TRBV10-3 with TRBJ2-3; TRBD2 agrees at 10 bases. With 5 bases clipped from V and 1 base from J, the junction kept 3 bases outside the gene matches. CDR3 length equals 15 residues. Germline assignment: CDR1 ENHRY and CDR2 SYGVKD. As DNA, the CDR3 is TGTGCCATCAGTATCGGGACTAGCGGCACAGATACGCAGTATTTT. Amino acids: CAISIGTSGTDTQYF.

The chain couples TRBV20-1 to TRBJ2-5; tentative D call: TRBD1 (6 bases). V shed 3 bases and J shed 5 bases, with 13 bases lying between them. CDR3 size: 13 residues. The germline V gene encodes CDR1 DFQATT and CDR2 SNEGSKA (reference sequence). As DNA, the CDR3 is TGCAGTGCTAGGCAGACAGGCAGGGAGACCCAGTACTTC. Its translation: CSARQTGRETQYF.

The V and J genes are TRBV7-2 and TRBJ2-3; D may be TRBD1 (5 bases). Germline V lookup: CDR1 SGHTA, CDR2 FQGNSA. The V end lost 5 bases, the J end lost 4 bases, and 16 bases lay between the germline ends. The CDR3 runs 15 residues. The CDR3 loop reads CASSQGGRRPDTQYF. The CDR3 DNA reads as TGTGCCAGCAGCCAGGGCGGCCGACGACCAGATACGCAGTATTTT.